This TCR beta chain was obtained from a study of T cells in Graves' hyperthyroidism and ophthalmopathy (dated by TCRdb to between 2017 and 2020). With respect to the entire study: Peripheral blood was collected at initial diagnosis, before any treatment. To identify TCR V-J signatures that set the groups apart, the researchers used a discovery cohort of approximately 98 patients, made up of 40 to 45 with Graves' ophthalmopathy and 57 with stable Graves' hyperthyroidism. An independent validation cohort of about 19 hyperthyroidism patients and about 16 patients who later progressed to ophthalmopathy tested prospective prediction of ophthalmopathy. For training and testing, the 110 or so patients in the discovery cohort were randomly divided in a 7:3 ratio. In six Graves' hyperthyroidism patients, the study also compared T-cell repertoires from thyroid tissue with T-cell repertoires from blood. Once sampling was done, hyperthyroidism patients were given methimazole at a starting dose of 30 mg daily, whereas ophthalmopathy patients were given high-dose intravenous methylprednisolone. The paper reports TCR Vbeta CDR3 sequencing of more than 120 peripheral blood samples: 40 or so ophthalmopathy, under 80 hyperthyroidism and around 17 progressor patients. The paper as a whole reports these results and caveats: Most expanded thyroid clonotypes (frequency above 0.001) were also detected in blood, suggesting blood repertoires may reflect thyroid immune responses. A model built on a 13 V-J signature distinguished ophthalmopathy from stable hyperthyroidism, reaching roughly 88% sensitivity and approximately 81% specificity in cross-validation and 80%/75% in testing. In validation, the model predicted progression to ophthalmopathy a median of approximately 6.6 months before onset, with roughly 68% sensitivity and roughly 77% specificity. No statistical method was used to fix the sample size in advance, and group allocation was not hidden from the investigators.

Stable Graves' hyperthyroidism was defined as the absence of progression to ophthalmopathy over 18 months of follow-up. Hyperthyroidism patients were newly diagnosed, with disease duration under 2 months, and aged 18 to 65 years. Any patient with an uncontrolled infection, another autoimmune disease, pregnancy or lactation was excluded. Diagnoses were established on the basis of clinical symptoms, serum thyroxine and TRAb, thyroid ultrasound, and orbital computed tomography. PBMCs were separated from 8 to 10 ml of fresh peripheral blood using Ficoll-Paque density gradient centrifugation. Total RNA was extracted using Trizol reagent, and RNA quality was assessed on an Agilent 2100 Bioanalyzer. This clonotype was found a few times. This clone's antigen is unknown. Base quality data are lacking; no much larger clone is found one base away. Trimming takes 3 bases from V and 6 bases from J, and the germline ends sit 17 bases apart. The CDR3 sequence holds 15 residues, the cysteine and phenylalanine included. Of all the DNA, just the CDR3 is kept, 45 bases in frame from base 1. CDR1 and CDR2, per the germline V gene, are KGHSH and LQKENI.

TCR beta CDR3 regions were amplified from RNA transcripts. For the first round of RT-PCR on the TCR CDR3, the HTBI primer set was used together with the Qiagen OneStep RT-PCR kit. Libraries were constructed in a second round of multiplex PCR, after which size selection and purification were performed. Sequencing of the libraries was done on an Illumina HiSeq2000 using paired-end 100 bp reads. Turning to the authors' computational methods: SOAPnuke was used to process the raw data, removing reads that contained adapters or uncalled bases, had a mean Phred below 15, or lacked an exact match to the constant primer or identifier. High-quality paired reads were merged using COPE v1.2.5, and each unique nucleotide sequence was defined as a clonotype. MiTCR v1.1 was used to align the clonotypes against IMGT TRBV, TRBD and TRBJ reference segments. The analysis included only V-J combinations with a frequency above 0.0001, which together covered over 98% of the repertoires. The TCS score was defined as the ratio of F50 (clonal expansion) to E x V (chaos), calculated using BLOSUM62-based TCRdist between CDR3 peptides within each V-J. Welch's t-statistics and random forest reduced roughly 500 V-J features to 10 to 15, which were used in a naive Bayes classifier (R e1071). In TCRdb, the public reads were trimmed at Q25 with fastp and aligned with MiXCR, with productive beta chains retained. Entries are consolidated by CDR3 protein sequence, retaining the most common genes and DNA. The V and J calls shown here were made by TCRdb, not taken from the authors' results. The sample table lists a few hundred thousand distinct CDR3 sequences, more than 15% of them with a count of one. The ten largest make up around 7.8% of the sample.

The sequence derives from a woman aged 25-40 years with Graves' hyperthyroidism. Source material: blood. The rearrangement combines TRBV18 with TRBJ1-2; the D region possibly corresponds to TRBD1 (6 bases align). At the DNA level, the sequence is TGTGCCAGCTCACCCACCCTAGGGGGTCAAGATGGCTACACCTTC. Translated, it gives CASSPTLGGQDGYTF.